The 29 T cell receptor beta chains reported below all come from one sample, sequenced in a study of blood T cell repertoires in COVID-19. Some clones are missing from TCRdb's copy, which holds only in-frame ones; the method was immunoSEQ multiplex PCR. Here the sample spans under 450,000 clones, about 87% being singletons. The sample was peripheral blood. The receptors shown here come from a woman aged 45-65 years with COVID-19, enrolled during active disease.

The rearrangement joins TRBV3-1 (or the pseudogene TRBV3-2) to TRBJ2-5, with 11 bases matching TRBD2. Germline trimming cut 2 bases from V and 4 bases from J; bases unmatched to any gene: 6. CDR3 length equals 16 residues. Germline assignment: CDR1 LGHDT and CDR2 YNNKEL (reference sequence). CDR3 nucleotide sequence: TGTGCCAGCAGCCAACCCACTAGCGGGGGAGGAGAGACCCAGTACTTC. Translating gives CASSQPTSGGGETQYF.

The chain employs TRBV19 and TRBJ1-1, with D unclear. The CDR3 totals 13 residues. CDR1 and CDR2 (germline): LNHDA, SQIVND (reference sequence). Trimming pared 8 bases from V and 0 bases from J, leaving 10 bases between. CDR3 loop: CASGPGMNTEAFF. CDR3 nucleotides: TGTGCCAGTGGCCCGGGGATGAACACTGAAGCTTTCTTT.

The chain joins TRBV28 to TRBJ1-2; 7 bases map to TRBD1. This CDR3 is built from 14 residues. The germline CDR1 and CDR2 sequences are MDHEN and SYDVKM. Losses at the gene ends were 1 base for V and 4 bases for J; bases not matched to a gene: 3. CDR3: CASSLLGGGYGYTF. DNA of the CDR3: TGTGCCAGCAGTTTATTAGGGGGCGGCTATGGCTACACCTTC.

The CDR3: CASTVRDTNSYEQYF. DNA of the CDR3: TGTGCCAGCACAGTCCGGGACACCAACTCCTACGAGCAGTACTTC. The chain is built from TRBV5-5 and TRBJ2-7; tentative D call: TRBD1 (6 bases). CDR1 is SGHKS, CDR2 YYEKEE, per germline (reference sequence). V dropped 6 bases and J dropped 0 bases, with 16 bases sitting between them. This CDR3 has 15 amino acids.

The gene calls are TRBV6-1 and TRBJ1-5; 7 bases match TRBD1. The CDR3 length is 15 residues. The junction had 9 bases not matched to a gene; V was cut back by 4 bases and J by 6 bases. Germline V lookup: CDR1 MNHNS, CDR2 SASEGT. The CDR3, as DNA: TGTGCCAGCAGTGCAGTCTCAGGGGGGAGTCAGCCCCAGCATTTT. This translates into CASSAVSGGSQPQHF.

This chain joins TRBV7-3 and TRBJ2-1; D is possibly TRBD2 (7 bases). This CDR3 spans 14 amino acids. The V gene's germline CDR1 is SGHTA and CDR2 FQGTGA. V lost 4 bases and J 7 bases, leaving 14 bases between the germline ends. The CDR3: CASSSSGGRNEQFF. The CDR3 DNA reads as TGTGCCAGCAGCTCTTCGGGGGGCCGGAATGAGCAGTTCTTC.

The rearrangement uses TRBV4-2 and TRBJ1-4, with TRBD1 identical over 8 bases. This CDR3 region has 14 residues. V shed 2 bases and J 6 bases; nucleotides not matched to a gene: 2. Per germline, CDR1 LGHNA and CDR2 YNFKEQ. CDR3 sequence reads: CASSQLDRDEKLFF. Written as DNA, the CDR3 is TGTGCCAGCAGCCAACTGGACAGGGATGAAAAACTGTTTTTT.

The chain employs TRBV7-9 and TRBJ2-5; D not resolved. The CDR3 totals 13 residues. CDR1 is SEHNR and CDR2 is FQNEAQ in the germline V gene (reference sequence). V was shortened by 2 bases and J by 2 bases, with 6 bases between the two germline ends. CDR3 nucleotides: TGTGCCAGCAGCTTAACACTACAAGAGACCCAGTACTTC. Its protein is CASSLTLQETQYF.

The chain employs TRBV28 and TRBJ2-4, with D hard to call. Looked up from germline, CDR1 is MDHEN and CDR2 is SYDVKM. This CDR3 spans 12 amino acids. Trimming removed 10 bases from V and 5 bases from J, with 12 bases in between. DNA of the CDR3: TGTGCCATTTCCTCCACGGAAAACATTCAGTACTTC. This codes for CAISSTENIQYF.

Written as DNA, the CDR3 is TGTGCCAGCAGCGTAACCTACAGTGCAACTAATGAAAAACTGTTTTTT. This sequence encodes CASSVTYSATNEKLFF. The chain employs TRBV9 and TRBJ1-4; D is undetermined. Trimming pared 1 base from V and 0 bases from J, leaving 10 bases between. This CDR3 contains 16 residues. Looked up from germline, CDR1 is SGDLS and CDR2 is YYNGEE.

This sequence joins TRBV6-6 and TRBJ2-4; 13 positions match TRBD2. Germline-derived CDR1 and CDR2 are MNHNY and SVGAGI (reference sequence). Germline trimming cut 5 bases from V and 8 bases from J; bases unmatched to any gene: 12. This CDR3 is 17 amino acids long. CDR3 region: CASSPLGTSGAAHIQYF. The CDR3 nucleotides are TGTGCCAGCAGTCCACTCGGGACTAGCGGGGCAGCACACATTCAGTACTTC.

The V gene is TRBV11-2, the J gene TRBJ1-4; TRBD1 might be the D (5 bases). This CDR3 is built from 12 residues. Trimming stripped 3 bases from V and 10 bases from J, with 9 bases between. Germline V CDR1 and CDR2: SGHAT, FQNNGV. The DNA for the CDR3 is TGTGCCAGCAGCTTCGGGGGGGGAAAACTGTTTTTT. Residues: CASSFGGGKLFF. The whole variable domain, remainder taken from reference TRBV11-2 and TRBJ1-4, is EAGVAQSPRYKIIEKRQSVAFWCNPISGHATLYWYQQILGQGPKLLIQFQNNGVVDDSQLPKDRFSAERLKGVDSTLKIQPAKLEDSAVYLCASSFGGGKLFFGSGTQLSVL.

The chain is built from TRBV19 and TRBJ1-5; the D gene is possibly TRBD1 (5 bases). The length of the CDR3 is 15 residues. From germline, CDR1 is LNHDA and CDR2 SQIVND (reference sequence). V was cut by 5 bases and J by 3 bases, with 14 bases left in between. The CDR3 loop is CASSSNQGFNQPQHF. CDR3 DNA sequence: TGTGCCAGTAGTTCCAATCAGGGATTCAATCAGCCCCAGCATTTT.

The chain has TRBV2 and TRBJ2-2; D is uncertain. This CDR3 contains 13 residues. Trimming stripped 4 bases from V and 7 bases from J, with 10 bases between. CDR1 and CDR2 from the germline V gene are SNHLY and FYNNEI. The CDR3: CASSGAEFGELFF. The CDR3 DNA sequence: TGTGCCAGCAGTGGCGCGGAATTCGGGGAGCTGTTTTTT.

J is TRBJ2-2 and V is TRBV6-5; D is perhaps TRBD2 (5 bases). V was pared by 6 bases and J by 5 bases, with 10 bases between. Germline V gene sequence: CDR1 MNHEY, CDR2 SVGAGI. CDR3 length: 13 residues. CDR3 DNA: TGTGCCAGCAGCTCGGCGGGTACCGGGGAGCTGTTTTTT. Its translation: CASSSAGTGELFF.

V gene TRBV9 combines with J gene TRBJ2-7; no clear D gene. Trimming removed 0 bases from V and 0 bases from J, with 7 bases in between. The germline gives CDR1 SGDLS, CDR2 YYNGEE. The CDR3 extends over 14 amino acids. In DNA, the CDR3 is TGTGCCAGCAGCGTAGGGGCAGGCTCCTACGAGCAGTACTTC. The encoded protein is CASSVGAGSYEQYF. The full variable domain, rest sourced from reference TRBV9 and TRBJ2-7, is DSGVTQTPKHLITATGQRVTLRCSPRSGDLSVYWYQQSLDQGLQFLIQYYNGEERAKGNILERFSAQQFPDLHSELNLSSLELGDSALYFCASSVGAGSYEQYFGPGTRLTVT.

The V and J genes are TRBV4-1 and TRBJ2-1; 8 bases align to TRBD2. Unmatched junction bases numbered 11, after V lost 8 bases and J lost 5 bases. Germline V gives CDR1 MGHRA, CDR2 YSYEKL. This CDR3 region has 15 residues. DNA of the CDR3: TGCGCCAGCTCCCAGGGGACTAGTTTTGACAATGAGCAGTTCTTC. This translates into CASSQGTSFDNEQFF.

The chain combines TRBV5-1 with TRBJ1-2; no firm D call. Germline values: CDR1 SGHRS, CDR2 YFSETQ. The CDR3 spans 14 residues. The V end was cut by 4 bases, the J end by 3 bases, with 13 bases between. CDR3 region: CASSEGQAYYGYTF. The CDR3 DNA sequence: TGCGCCAGCAGCGAGGGCCAAGCCTACTATGGCTACACCTTC. Supplemented by reference TRBV5-1 and TRBJ1-2, the full variable domain reads KAGVTQTPRYLIKTRGQQVTLSCSPISGHRSVSWYQQTPGQGLQFLFEYFSETQRNKGNFPGRFSGRQFSNSRSEMNVSTLELGDSALYLCASSEGQAYYGYTFGSGTRLTVV.

The chain uses TRBV27 and TRBJ1-5, with D possibly being TRBD1 (6 bases). With 6 bases removed from V and 5 bases from J, the gap between germline ends came to 23 bases. The CDR3 has 17 residues. Germline CDR1 is MNHEY and CDR2 is SMNVEV (reference sequence). Here the CDR3 DNA reads TGTGCCAGCAGGGCAGAAGGGTTTTCCGGGGGGCATCAGCCCCAGCATTTT. Residues: CASRAEGFSGGHQPQHF.

This rearrangement joins TRBV6-5 to TRBJ2-5; perhaps TRBD2 as D (6 bases). The germline V gene has CDR1 MNHEY and CDR2 SVGAGI. The V end lost 7 bases, the J end lost 7 bases, and 19 bases lay between the germline ends. This CDR3 has 14 amino acids. CDR3 amino acids: CASKYRDSLGTQYF. CDR3 nucleotide sequence: TGTGCCAGCAAATACCGGGACTCTCTCGGGACCCAGTACTTC.

A few counts support this clone. The chain joins TRBV5-1 to TRBJ1-5, with D possibly being TRBD1 (5 bases). V was cut by 5 bases and J by 0 bases, with 12 bases left in between. Per the germline V gene, CDR1 is SGHRS and CDR2 is YFSETQ. The CDR3 spans 15 residues. The chain's CDR3 is CASRRGVNSNQPQHF. The DNA of the CDR3 is TGCGCCAGCAGACGGGGGGTGAATAGCAATCAGCCCCAGCATTTT.

This clone was observed a handful of times. Here the CDR3 reads CASKPVEAERYTF. CDR3 in DNA: TGTGCCAGCAAACCGGTGGAGGCAGAGCGCTACACCTTC. The V call is TRBV6-5, the J call TRBJ1-2, with no clear D. Trimming left V 7 bases short and J 9 bases short, with 18 bases between. This CDR3 region has 13 residues. The germline CDR1 and CDR2 sequences are MNHEY and SVGAGI.

This clone was detected only once. This chain links TRBV15 with TRBJ1-4; D is unclear. Trimming shortened V by 0 bases and J by 1 base, and 6 bases separated the two germline ends. The V gene's germline CDR1 is LNHNV and CDR2 YYDKDF (reference sequence). The CDR3 contains 15 residues. The CDR3 protein is CATSRDPGTNEKLFF. In DNA form, the CDR3 reads TGTGCCACCAGCAGAGATCCCGGAACTAATGAAAAACTGTTTTTT. Full variable domain (remainder filled in from reference TRBV15 and TRBJ1-4): DAMVIQNPRYQVTQFGKPVTLSCSQTLNHNVMYWYQQKSSQAPKLLFHYYDKDFNNEADTPDNFQSRRPNTSFCFLDIRSPGLGDTAMYLCATSRDPGTNEKLFFGSGTQLSVL.

The rearrangement uses TRBV2 and TRBJ1-1; perhaps TRBD1 as D (5 bases). The V and J ends lost 4 bases and 1 base respectively, with 7 bases between them. Germline loops: CDR1 SNHLY, CDR2 FYNNEI. This CDR3 has 13 residues. CDR3 coding DNA: TGTGCCAGCAGTGCAGGGTCGAACACTGAAGCTTTCTTT. Its protein is CASSAGSNTEAFF.

V gene TRBV3-1 (or the pseudogene TRBV3-2) combines with J gene TRBJ1-3; D might be TRBD1 (5 bases). The CDR3 length is 14 residues. The germline V gene encodes CDR1 LGHDT and CDR2 YNNKEL (reference sequence). The V gene lost 3 bases and the J gene lost 3 bases, with 9 bases spanning the gap. This CDR3 reads CASSQGRGGNTIYF. The CDR3, as DNA: TGTGCCAGCAGCCAGGGGAGGGGTGGAAACACCATATATTTT.

V usage is TRBV19 and J usage is TRBJ2-1; 7 nucleotides align to TRBD1. CDR3 length: 13 residues. V shed 4 bases and J 7 bases; nucleotides not matched to a gene: 4. Per germline, CDR1 LNHDA and CDR2 SQIVND (reference sequence). CDR3 protein: CASSTDRANEQFF. The CDR3 coding sequence is TGTGCCAGTAGTACCGACAGGGCAAATGAGCAGTTCTTC.

The chain joins TRBV30 to TRBJ1-1; D possibly corresponds to TRBD1 (6 bases). Per the germline V gene, CDR1 is GTSNPN and CDR2 is SVGIG (reference sequence). Trimming took off 1 base at V and 2 bases at J, with 14 bases between the two ends. There are 15 residues in the CDR3. CDR3 amino acids: CAWSEGTRHNTEAFF. The CDR3 DNA follows: TGTGCCTGGAGTGAGGGGACAAGGCATAACACTGAAGCTTTCTTT.

This rearrangement joins TRBV2 to TRBJ1-1; D ambiguous. Deletions cut 5 bases from V and 1 base from J, with 8 bases between. The CDR3 is made up of 13 amino acids. The germline V gene encodes CDR1 SNHLY and CDR2 FYNNEI. CDR3 coding DNA: TGTGCCAGCAGTCCCGGTCAGAACACTGAAGCTTTCTTT. Protein product: CASSPGQNTEAFF.

The chain has TRBV2 and TRBJ2-3, with TRBD2 identical over 8 bases. The CDR3 loop spans 18 amino acids. V dropped 3 bases and J dropped 0; count of bases not matched to a gene: 11. The germline CDR1 and CDR2 sequences are SNHLY and FYNNEI. CDR3 protein: CASSDEGLGGDSTDTQYF. In DNA form, the CDR3 reads TGTGCCAGCAGTGACGAGGGTCTCGGGGGGGATAGCACAGATACGCAGTATTTT.